This T cell receptor beta chain was profiled in a study of T cells in Graves' hyperthyroidism and ophthalmopathy. Study findings and constraints: Most clonotypes expanded in the thyroid (above 0.001) were also present in blood. Model output signaled ophthalmopathy a median 6.5 months ahead of onset. In the analysis, a 13 V-J model separated ophthalmopathy from stable hyperthyroidism.

Germline-derived CDR1 and CDR2 are MNHNS and SASEGT. The CDR3 has 15 amino acids. Between the trimmed V and J ends, which lost 6 bases and 5 bases, there was a span of 19 bases. RNA transcripts provided the source from which TCR beta CDR3 regions were amplified. In the first-round RT-PCR of the TCR CDR3, the HTBI primer set was used. TCRdb fed the multiplex PCR reads into MiXCR, producing one record per CDR3 protein. The sample contains about 570,000 distinct CDR3 sequences, 14% of which appear only once. Note on this clonotype: Its specificity is unknown.

The receptor was derived from a woman in her thirties or forties with Graves' hyperthyroidism. The V gene is TRBV6-1, the J gene TRBJ2-5, with D possibly TRBD2 on 5 matching bases. What was sequenced was blood. The CDR3 reads CASSTAVAGRETQYF. As DNA, the CDR3 is TGTGCCAGCAGCACAGCGGTCGCAGGAAGGGAGACCCAGTACTTC.